This TCR beta chain was sequenced for a study of cytomegalovirus exposure and HLA in healthy donors. Primers for the PCR totalled 60 Vbeta and 13 Jbeta. Sequencing used immunoSEQ multiplex PCR; TCRdb keeps in-frame clones, though not all of them. The sample contains about 31,000 clones, 35% to 50% of which appear only once. Study conclusions and caveats: Immune exposure data for these donors was limited to CMV serostatus.

V was clipped by 5 bases and J by 1 base; unmatched bases: 3. In germline, CDR1 is SGDLS, CDR2 YYNGEE. The CDR3 runs to 14 residues. Comment on this clone: Its antigen is still unknown.

V gene TRBV9 combines with J gene TRBJ2-3; 8 bases agree with TRBD2. The source of this sequence is a woman aged 50 to 65 in good health and CMV-seronegative. Sequenced input: PBMCs. CDR3 DNA sequence: TGTGCCAGCAGGCCGGGACTAGGCACAGATACGCAGTATTTT. It codes for CASRPGLGTDTQYF.